The source of this T cell receptor beta chain is a study of shared clonotypes between healthy human individuals. This CDR3 has 16 amino acids. Germline CDR1 SGHRS, CDR2 YFSETQ. J was trimmed by 5 bases and V by 4 bases; bases with no gene match: 12. It was about 210 ng DNA, approximately 30,000 T cell genomes, that sorted-subset replicate PCRs used. Profiling relied on immunoSEQ multiplex PCR, and the TCRdb table lists in-frame clones only, not all of them. The table lists roughly 590,000 clones, 95% of them singletons. Naivety among CD8 cells was defined by CD45RO negativity and positive CCR7 selection, thereby excluding terminally differentiated effector memory CD45RA+ cells.

The V gene is TRBV5-1, the J gene TRBJ2-1; 7 positions agree with TRBD1. Specimen: naive CD8+ T cells sorted from blood. This receptor was taken from a woman younger than 45 in good health. The CDR3 region has the DNA TGCGCCAGCAGCCCCCGAAAAGGGGGCTGGGACAATGAGCAGTTCTTC. Protein: CASSPRKGGWDNEQFF.